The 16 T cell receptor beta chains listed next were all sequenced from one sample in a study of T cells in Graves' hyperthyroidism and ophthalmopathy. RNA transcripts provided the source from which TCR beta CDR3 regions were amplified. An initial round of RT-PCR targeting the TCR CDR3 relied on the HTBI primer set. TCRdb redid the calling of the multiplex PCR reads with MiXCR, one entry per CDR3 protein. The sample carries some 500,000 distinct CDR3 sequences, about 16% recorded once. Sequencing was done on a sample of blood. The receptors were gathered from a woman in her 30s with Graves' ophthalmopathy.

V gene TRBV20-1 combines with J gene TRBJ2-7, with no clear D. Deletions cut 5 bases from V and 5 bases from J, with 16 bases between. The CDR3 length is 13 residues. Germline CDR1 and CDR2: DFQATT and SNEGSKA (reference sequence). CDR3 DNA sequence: TGCAGTGCTCCTGAACGGGCCCCGCACGAGCAGTACTTC. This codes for CSAPERAPHEQYF.

The CDR3 reads CASTGLTDTQYF. As DNA, the CDR3 is TGTGCCAGTACCGGGCTCACAGATACGCAGTATTTT. The J gene is TRBJ2-3, the V gene TRBV19, with unresolved D. CDR3 size: 12 residues. CDR1 is LNHDA, CDR2 SQIVND, per germline (reference sequence). Trimming took 7 bases from V and 2 from J, leaving 7 bases between them.

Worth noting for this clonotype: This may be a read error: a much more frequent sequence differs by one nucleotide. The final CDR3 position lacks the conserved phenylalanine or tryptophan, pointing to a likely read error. In DNA, the CDR3 is TGTGCCAGCAGTCTCCGAGGGACTAGCGGGAACGAGCAGTACCTC. Its protein is CASSLRGTSGNEQYL. V is TRBV6-1 and J is TRBJ2-7; 13 nucleotides line up with TRBD2. Germline V gene sequence: CDR1 MNHNS, CDR2 SASEGT. The CDR3 extends over 15 amino acids. Germline trimming cut 5 bases from V and 5 bases from J; bases unmatched to any gene: 6.

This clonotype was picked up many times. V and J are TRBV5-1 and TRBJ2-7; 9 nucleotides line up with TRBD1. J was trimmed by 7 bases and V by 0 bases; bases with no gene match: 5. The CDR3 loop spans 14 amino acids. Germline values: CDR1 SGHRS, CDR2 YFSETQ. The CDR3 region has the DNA TGCGCCAGCAGCTTGGTTAGGACAGGGGAGGAGCAGTACTTC. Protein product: CASSLVRTGEEQYF.

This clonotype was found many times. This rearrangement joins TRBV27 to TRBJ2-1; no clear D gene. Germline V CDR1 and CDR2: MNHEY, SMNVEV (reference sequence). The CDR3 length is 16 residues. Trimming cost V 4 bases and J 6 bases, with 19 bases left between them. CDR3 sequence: CASSSPLRGPRNEQFF. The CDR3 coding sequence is TGTGCCAGCAGTTCGCCCCTCCGAGGCCCTCGCAATGAGCAGTTCTTC.

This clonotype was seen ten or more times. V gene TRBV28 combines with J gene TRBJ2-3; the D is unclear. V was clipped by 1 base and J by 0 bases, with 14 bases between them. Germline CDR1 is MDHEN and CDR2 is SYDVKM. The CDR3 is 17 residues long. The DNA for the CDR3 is TGTGCCAGCAGTTTATCCCCTGGAGTTACTAGCACAGATACGCAGTATTTT. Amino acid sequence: CASSLSPGVTSTDTQYF.

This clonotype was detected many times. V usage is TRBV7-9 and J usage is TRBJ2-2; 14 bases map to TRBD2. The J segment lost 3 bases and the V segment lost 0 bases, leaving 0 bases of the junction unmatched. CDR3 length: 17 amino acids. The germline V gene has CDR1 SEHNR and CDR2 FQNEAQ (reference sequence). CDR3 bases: TGTGCCAGCAGCTTAGCGGGACTAGCGGGAGACACCGGGGAGCTGTTTTTT. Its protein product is CASSLAGLAGDTGELFF.

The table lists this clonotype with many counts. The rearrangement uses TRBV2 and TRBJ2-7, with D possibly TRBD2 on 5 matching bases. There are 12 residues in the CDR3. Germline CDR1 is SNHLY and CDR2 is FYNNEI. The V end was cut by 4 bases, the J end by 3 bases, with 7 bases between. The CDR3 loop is CASSASFYEQYF. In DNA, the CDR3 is TGTGCCAGCAGTGCTAGCTTCTACGAGCAGTACTTC.

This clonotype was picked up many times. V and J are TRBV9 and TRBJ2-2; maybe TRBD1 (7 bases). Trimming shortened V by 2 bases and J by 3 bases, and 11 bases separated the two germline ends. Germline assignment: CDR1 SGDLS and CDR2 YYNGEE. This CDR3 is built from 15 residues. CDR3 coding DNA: TGTGCCAGCAGCGTGGAGGGGGCGGACACCGGGGAGCTGTTTTTT. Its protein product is CASSVEGADTGELFF.

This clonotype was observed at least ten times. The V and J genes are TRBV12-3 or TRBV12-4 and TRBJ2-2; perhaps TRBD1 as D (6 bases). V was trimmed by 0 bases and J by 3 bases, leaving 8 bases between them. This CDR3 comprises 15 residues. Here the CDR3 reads CASSLAQGYTGELFF. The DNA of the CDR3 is TGTGCCAGCAGTTTAGCACAGGGTTACACCGGGGAGCTGTTTTTT.

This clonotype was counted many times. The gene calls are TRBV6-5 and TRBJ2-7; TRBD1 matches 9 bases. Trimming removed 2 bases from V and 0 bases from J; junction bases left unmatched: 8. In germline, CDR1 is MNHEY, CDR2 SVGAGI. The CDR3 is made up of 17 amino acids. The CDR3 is CASSYATGTGISYEQYF. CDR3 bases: TGTGCCAGCAGTTACGCAACCGGGACAGGGATCTCCTACGAGCAGTACTTC.

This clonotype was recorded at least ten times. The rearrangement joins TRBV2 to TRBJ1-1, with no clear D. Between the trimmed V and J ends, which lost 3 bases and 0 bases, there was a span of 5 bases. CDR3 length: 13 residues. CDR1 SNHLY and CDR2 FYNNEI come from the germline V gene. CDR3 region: CASSDGMNTEAFF. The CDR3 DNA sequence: TGTGCCAGCAGTGACGGAATGAACACTGAAGCTTTCTTT. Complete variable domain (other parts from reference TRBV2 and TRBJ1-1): EPEVTQTPSHQVTQMGQEVILRCVPISNHLYFYWYRQILGQKVEFLVSFYNNEISEKSEIFDDQFSVERPDGSNFTLKIRSTKLEDSAMYFCASSDGMNTEAFFGQGTRLTVV.

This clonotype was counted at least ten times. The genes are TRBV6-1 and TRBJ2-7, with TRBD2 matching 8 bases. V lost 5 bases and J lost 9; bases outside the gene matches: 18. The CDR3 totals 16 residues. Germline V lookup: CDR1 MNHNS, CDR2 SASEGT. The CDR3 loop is CASSSNSGTAWLGQYF. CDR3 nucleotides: TGTGCCAGCAGTTCCAATAGCGGGACCGCCTGGTTGGGGCAGTACTTC.

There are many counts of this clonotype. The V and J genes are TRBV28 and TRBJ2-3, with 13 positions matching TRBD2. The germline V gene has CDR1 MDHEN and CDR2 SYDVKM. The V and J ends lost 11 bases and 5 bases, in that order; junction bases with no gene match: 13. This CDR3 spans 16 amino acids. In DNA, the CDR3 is TGTGCCTGCTACGGGGGAACTAGCGGGAGGGAAGATACGCAGTATTTT. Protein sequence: CACYGGTSGREDTQYF.

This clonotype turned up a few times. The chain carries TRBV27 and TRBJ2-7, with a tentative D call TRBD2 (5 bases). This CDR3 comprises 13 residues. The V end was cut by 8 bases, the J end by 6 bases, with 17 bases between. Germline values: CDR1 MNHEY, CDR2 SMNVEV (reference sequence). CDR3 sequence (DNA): TGTGCCAGCGGGTGGGGAGATCGTCTCGAGCAGTACTTC. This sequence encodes CASGWGDRLEQYF.

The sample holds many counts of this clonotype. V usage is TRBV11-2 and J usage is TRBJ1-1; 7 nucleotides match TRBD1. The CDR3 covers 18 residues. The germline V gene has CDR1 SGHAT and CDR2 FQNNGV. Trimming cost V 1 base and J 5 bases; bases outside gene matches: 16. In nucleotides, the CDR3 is TGTGCCAGCAGCTTAGGATCGGGGTTTACGCTCAGGGGGACTGAAGCTTTCTTT. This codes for CASSLGSGFTLRGTEAFF.